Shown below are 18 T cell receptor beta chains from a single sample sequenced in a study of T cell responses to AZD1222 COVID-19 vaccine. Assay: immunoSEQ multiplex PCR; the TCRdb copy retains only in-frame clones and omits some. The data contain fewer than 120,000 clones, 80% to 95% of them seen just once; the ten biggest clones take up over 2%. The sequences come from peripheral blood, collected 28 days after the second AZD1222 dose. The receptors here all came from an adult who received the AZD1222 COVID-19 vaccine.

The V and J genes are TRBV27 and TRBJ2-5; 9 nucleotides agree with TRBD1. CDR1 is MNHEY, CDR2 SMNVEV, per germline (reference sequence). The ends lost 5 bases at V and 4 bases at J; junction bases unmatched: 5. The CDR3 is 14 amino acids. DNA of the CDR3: TGTGCCAGCAGTCCCGGGACAGGGACAGAGACCCAGTACTTC. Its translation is CASSPGTGTETQYF.

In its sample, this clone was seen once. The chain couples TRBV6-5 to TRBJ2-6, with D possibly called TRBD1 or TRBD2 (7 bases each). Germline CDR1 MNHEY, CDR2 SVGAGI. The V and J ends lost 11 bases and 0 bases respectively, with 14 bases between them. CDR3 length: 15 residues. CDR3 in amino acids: CAGQRDSSGANVLTF. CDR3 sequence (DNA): TGTGCCGGACAGCGGGACAGCTCTGGGGCCAACGTCCTGACTTTC.

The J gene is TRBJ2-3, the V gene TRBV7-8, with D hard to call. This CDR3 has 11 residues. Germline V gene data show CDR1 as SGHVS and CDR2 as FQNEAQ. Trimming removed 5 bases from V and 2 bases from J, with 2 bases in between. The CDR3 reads CASSITDTQYF. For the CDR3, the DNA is TGTGCCAGCAGCATCACAGATACGCAGTATTTT.

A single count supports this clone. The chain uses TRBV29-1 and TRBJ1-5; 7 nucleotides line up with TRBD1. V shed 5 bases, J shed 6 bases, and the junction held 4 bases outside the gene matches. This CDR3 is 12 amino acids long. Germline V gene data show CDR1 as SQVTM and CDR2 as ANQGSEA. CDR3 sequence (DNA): TGCAGCGTTTCAGGGGGAGGTCAGCCCCAGCATTTT. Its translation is CSVSGGGQPQHF.

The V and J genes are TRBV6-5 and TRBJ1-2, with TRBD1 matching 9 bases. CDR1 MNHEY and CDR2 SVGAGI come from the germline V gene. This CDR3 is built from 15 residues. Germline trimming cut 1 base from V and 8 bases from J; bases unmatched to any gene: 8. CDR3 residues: CASSYFGTGFYGYTF. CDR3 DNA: TGTGCCAGCAGTTACTTCGGGACAGGGTTTTACGGCTACACCTTC.

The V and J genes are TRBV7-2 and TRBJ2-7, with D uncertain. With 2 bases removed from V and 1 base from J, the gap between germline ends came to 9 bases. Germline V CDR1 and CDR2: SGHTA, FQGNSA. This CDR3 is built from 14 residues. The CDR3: CASSLQGASYEQYF. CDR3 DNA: TGTGCCAGCAGCTTACAAGGAGCGTCCTACGAGCAGTACTTC.

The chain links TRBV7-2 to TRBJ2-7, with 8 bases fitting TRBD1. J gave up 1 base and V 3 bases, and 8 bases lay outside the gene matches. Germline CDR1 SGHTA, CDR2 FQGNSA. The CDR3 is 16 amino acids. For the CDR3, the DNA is TGTGCCAGCAGCTTGGTGTCAGGGGGCTGGTCCTACGAGCAGTACTTC. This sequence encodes CASSLVSGGWSYEQYF.

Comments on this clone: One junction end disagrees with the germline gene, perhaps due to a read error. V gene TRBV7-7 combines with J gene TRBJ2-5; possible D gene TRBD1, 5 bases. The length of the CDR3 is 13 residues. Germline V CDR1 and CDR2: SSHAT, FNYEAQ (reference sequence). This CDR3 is CASSITGLETQYF. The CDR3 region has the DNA TGTGCTAGCAGCATAACAGGTCTGGAGACCCAGTACTTC.

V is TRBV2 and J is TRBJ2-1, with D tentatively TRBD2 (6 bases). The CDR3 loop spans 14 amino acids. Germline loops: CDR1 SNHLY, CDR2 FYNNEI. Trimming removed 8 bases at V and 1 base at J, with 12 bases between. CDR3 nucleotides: TGTGCCAGCGTGACTGGGGGGTCCTACAATGAGCAGTTCTTC. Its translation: CASVTGGSYNEQFF.

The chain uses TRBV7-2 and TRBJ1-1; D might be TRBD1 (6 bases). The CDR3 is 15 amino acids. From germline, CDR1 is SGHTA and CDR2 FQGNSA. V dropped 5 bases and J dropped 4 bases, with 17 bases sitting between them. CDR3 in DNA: TGTGCCAGCAGCCCGGATTGGGGGGCGATCACTGAAGCTTTCTTT. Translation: CASSPDWGAITEAFF.

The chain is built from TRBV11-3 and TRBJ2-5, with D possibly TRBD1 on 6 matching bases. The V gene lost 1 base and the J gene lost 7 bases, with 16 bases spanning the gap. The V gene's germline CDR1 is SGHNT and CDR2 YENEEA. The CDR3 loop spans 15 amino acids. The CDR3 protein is CASSLGADRSGTQYF. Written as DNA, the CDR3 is TGTGCCAGCAGCTTAGGGGCAGACAGGTCTGGGACCCAGTACTTC.

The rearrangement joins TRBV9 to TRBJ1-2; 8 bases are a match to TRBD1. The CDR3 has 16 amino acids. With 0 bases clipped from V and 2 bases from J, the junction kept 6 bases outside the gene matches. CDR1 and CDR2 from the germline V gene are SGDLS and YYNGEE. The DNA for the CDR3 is TGTGCCAGCAGCGTAGCTCGGGGACAGGCAAACTATGGCTACACCTTC. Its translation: CASSVARGQANYGYTF. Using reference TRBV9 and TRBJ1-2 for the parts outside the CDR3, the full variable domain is DSGVTQTPKHLITATGQRVTLRCSPRSGDLSVYWYQQSLDQGLQFLIQYYNGEERAKGNILERFSAQQFPDLHSELNLSSLELGDSALYFCASSVARGQANYGYTFGSGTRLTVV.

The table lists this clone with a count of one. DNA of the CDR3: TGTGCCAGCAGCTTTAGCCAGACAGATACGCAGTATTTT. Translating gives CASSFSQTDTQYF. The chain uses TRBV7-2 and TRBJ2-3; no definite D call. Germline loops: CDR1 SGHTA, CDR2 FQGNSA. This CDR3 region has 13 residues. V lost 3 bases, J lost 3 bases, and 7 bases lay in between.

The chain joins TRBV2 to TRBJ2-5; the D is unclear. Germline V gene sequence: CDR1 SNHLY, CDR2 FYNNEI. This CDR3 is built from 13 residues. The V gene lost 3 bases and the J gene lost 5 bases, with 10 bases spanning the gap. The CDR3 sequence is CASSDEVSETQYF. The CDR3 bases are TGTGCCAGCAGTGACGAGGTTTCGGAGACCCAGTACTTC. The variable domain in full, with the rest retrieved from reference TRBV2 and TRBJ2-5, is EPEVTQTPSHQVTQMGQEVILRCVPISNHLYFYWYRQILGQKVEFLVSFYNNEISEKSEIFDDQFSVERPDGSNFTLKIRSTKLEDSAMYFCASSDEVSETQYFGPGTRLLVL.

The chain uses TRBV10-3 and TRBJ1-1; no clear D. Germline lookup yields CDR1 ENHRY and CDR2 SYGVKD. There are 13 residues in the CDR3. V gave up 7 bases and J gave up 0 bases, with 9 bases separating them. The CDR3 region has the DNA TGTGCCATCACAGAAGTGATGAACACTGAAGCTTTCTTT. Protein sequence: CAITEVMNTEAFF.

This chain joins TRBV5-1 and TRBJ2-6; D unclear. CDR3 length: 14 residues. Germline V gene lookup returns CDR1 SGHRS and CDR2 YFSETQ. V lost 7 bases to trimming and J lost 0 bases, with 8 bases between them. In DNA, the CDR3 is TGCGCCAGCGACTTGTACTCTGGGGCCAACGTCCTGACTTTC. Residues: CASDLYSGANVLTF.

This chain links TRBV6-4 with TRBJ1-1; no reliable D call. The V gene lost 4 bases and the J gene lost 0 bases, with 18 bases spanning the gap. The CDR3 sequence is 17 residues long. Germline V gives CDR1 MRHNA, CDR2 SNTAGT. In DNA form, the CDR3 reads TGTGCCAGCAGTGCCTCCCCCTTGACGATGATGAACACTGAAGCTTTCTTT. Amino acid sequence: CASSASPLTMMNTEAFF.

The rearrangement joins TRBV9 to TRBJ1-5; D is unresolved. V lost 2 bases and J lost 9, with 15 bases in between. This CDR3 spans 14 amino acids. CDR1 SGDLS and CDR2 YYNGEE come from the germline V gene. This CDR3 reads CASSVSGPKGPQHF. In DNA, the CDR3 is TGTGCCAGCAGCGTCTCCGGTCCTAAGGGGCCCCAGCATTTT.